This TCR beta chain was identified during a study of monozygotic twins with cystic fibrosis. Overall study results and limits: Nucleotide-identical clonotype sharing was significantly higher within monozygotic CF twin pairs than between unrelated CF individuals. The repertoire was suggested to be naive-dominated, clonality median around 0.01. Co-twins had the most similar V usage for 13 of 16 pairs, J for 8. Shared CDR3 numbers were not associated with age, concordance or severity.

About this clone itself: Antigen: not known.

CDR1 MNHNY and CDR2 SVGAGI come from the germline V gene (reference sequence). The CDR3 has 11 residues. After removal of 11 bases from V and 2 bases from J, the junction contained 2 bases not matched to a gene. Clones were sequenced by immunoSEQ multiplex PCR, and TCRdb holds only the in-frame ones, with some missing. The sample records about 9,600 clones, approximately 90% being singletons. The sequence derives from a boy between 2 and 10 years old with cystic fibrosis. V usage is TRBV6-6 and J usage is TRBJ1-2, with 7 bases aligning to TRBD1. Input material: blood. CDR3 DNA: TGTGCCGCGACAGGGAACTATGGCTACACCTTC. Its protein is CAATGNYGYTF.